This T cell receptor (beta chain) was obtained from a study of T cell responses to AZD1222 COVID-19 vaccine. Study-level findings and limits: White British donors predominated, females outnumbered males, and clonal diversity was possibly underestimated.

A word on this clone: Antigen specificity is unknown.

This CDR3 is 13 amino acids long. Germline trimming cut 0 bases from V and 15 bases from J; bases unmatched to any gene: 8. Germline lookup yields CDR1 LGHNA and CDR2 YSLEER. Measured with immunoSEQ multiplex PCR; TCRdb has only the in-frame clones, and not every one. The sample has around 190,000 clones, about 89% seen once. The input for sequencing was peripheral blood, taken 28 days after the second AZD1222 dose. The TCR originated in an adult who received the AZD1222 COVID-19 vaccine. This chain joins TRBV4-3 and TRBJ2-4; 7 bases map to TRBD1. CDR3 loop: CASSQDQTGTAYF. The DNA of the CDR3 is TGCGCCAGCAGCCAAGATCAAACCGGGACAGCGTACTTC.